These T cell receptor beta chains were read from a single sample in a study of blood T cell repertoires in COVID-19. Profiling relied on immunoSEQ multiplex PCR, and the TCRdb table lists in-frame clones only, not all of them. Of some 66,000 clones listed, approximately 90% are singletons. Sequenced input: peripheral blood. The receptors come from a human donor in a cohort sampled during active COVID-19. Each CDR3 is given with its conserved first and last residue. The D gene is left open where the match is weak. Expanded clones are given a class, and other clones once, few, many or no size at all.

J | V | D | size | DNA | CDR3
TRBJ2-7 | TRBV9 | NA | NA | TGTGCCAGCAGCGTTGGGGGGGCCAGTCGCTACGAGCAGTACTTC | CASSVGGASRYEQYF
TRBJ1-2 | TRBV19 | TRBD1 | NA | TGTGCCAGTAGTCCGGGTCGGACGACAGGGGACCTTGGCTACACCTTC | CASSPGRTTGDLGYTF
TRBJ2-2 | TRBV13 | NA | NA | TGTGCCAGCACCGATCGGGTCACCGGGGAGCTGTTTTTT | CASTDRVTGELFF
TRBJ2-2 | TRBV18 | TRBD1 | NA | TGTGCCAGCTCGCAACCGGGACAGGGGGCCGGCGGGGAGCTGTTTTTT | CASSQPGQGAGGELFF
TRBJ2-5 | TRBV7-9 | NA | NA | TGTGCCAGCAGCTTAGCATCAGGGTTAGAGACCCAGTACTTC | CASSLASGLETQYF
TRBJ2-2 | TRBV5-5 | TRBD2 | once | TGTGCCAGCAGCTTGATCGGGGGGGTCAACACCGGGGAGCTGTTTTTT | CASSLIGGVNTGELFF
TRBJ2-1 | TRBV5-1 | TRBD2 | once | TGCGCCAGCAGCGCCGGGGGACTAGCGGGCCAGGGGAATGAGCAGTTCTTC | CASSAGGLAGQGNEQFF
TRBJ2-5 | TRBV10-3 | NA | NA | TGTGCCATCAGTGAGCGGGGAGAAGAGACCCAGTACTTC | CAISERGEETQYF
TRBJ2-5 | TRBV28 | TRBD2 | once | TGTGCCAGCAGCCCCGCCGGTGGCGGGGGGGCACAAGAGACCCAGTACTTC | CASSPAGGGGAQETQYF
TRBJ2-1 | TRBV7-2 | NA | NA | TGTGCCAGCAGCCACAACCGTGCGGGGAGGAATGAGCAGTTCTTC | CASSHNRAGRNEQFF
TRBJ1-3 | TRBV5-4 | NA | NA | TGTGCCAGCAGCTTCTTCGGGACAGGAAACACCATATATTTT | CASSFFGTGNTIYF